The source of this T cell receptor beta chain is a study of OX40 agonist ivuxolimab in advanced cancers. Overall study context: The patients received ivuxolimab by intravenous route every 2 weeks at 0.01 to 10 mg/kg. Cancers in dose escalation were hepatocellular, melanoma, renal cell and head and neck.

Blood draws occurred at baseline, cycle 4 day 1, and cycle 7 day 1. CDR3 length: 14 amino acids. Trimming cost V 5 bases and J 2 bases, with 11 bases left between them. Germline CDR1 and CDR2: SGHRS and YFSETQ. Findings and limits, study-wide: Near-lowest levels of clonal expansion characterized partial responders at 0.1-3.0 mg/kg.

A remark on this clone: Its antigen is unknown.

Produced via immunoSEQ multiplex PCR; TCRdb's table is partial and in-frame only. The sample includes 70,000 to 80,000 clones, about nine tenths seen only once; the top ten take 1.3%. This clonotype was obtained from an adult with an advanced solid tumor such as melanoma, head and neck, liver or kidney cancer. The sequenced sample was CD4+ or CD8+ T cells sorted from blood, obtained in a trial of the OX40 agonist ivuxolimab. This chain connects TRBV5-1 to TRBJ1-5, with D maybe TRBD1 (6 bases). The CDR3, as DNA: TGCGCCAGCAGTCAGGGGCCTGGCAATCAGCCCCAGCATTTT. This translates into CASSQGPGNQPQHF.